This T cell receptor (beta chain) was captured in a study of cytomegalovirus exposure and HLA in healthy donors. There are 17 residues in the CDR3. V lost 6 bases to trimming and J lost 1 base; unmatched junction nucleotides: 12. CDR1 and CDR2 (germline): ENHRY, SYGVKD. The PCR used 60 Vbeta and 13 Jbeta primers. Using immunoSEQ multiplex PCR, the repertoire was profiled, and TCRdb retains in-frame clones only, with some absent. The table has under 110,000 clones, around three quarters seen once. Sequenced material: PBMCs. The chain recombines TRBV10-3 with TRBJ2-3, with 8 bases identical to TRBD2. This clonotype was obtained from a boy under 18 in good health and CMV-seronegative. The CDR3 protein is CAISPIQRGPRTDTQYF. In DNA, the CDR3 is TGTGCCATCAGCCCCATTCAGCGGGGGCCTCGCACAGATACGCAGTATTTT.